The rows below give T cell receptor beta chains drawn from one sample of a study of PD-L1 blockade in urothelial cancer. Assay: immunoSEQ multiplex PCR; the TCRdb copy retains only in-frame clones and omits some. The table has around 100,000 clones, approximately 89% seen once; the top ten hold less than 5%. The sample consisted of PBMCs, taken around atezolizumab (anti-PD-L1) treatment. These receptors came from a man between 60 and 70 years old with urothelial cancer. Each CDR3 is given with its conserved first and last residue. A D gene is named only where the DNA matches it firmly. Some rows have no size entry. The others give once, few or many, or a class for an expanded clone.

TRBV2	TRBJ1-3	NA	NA	CASSANSYTIYF	TGTGCCAGCAGTGCAAACAGCTACACCATATATTTT
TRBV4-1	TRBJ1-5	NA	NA	CASRAILQGWNQPQHF	TGCGCCAGCAGGGCAATATTGCAGGGGTGGAATCAGCCCCAGCATTTT
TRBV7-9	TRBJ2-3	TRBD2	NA	CASSPPSGGTQYF	TGTGCCAGCAGCCCTCCCAGCGGGGGCACGCAGTATTTT
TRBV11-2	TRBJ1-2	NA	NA	CASSLGRAGYGYTF	TGTGCCAGCAGCTTAGGGCGCGCAGGGTACGGCTACACCTTC
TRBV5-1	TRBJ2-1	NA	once	CASSFNSGEQFF	TGCGCCAGCAGCTTCAATTCAGGAGAGCAGTTCTTC
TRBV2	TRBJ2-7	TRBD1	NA	CASSTGTGGYEQYF	TGTGCCAGCAGTACCGGGACAGGGGGCTACGAGCAGTACTTC
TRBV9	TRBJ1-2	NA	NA	CASSAEGYGYTF	TGTGCCAGCAGCGCAGAGGGATATGGCTACACCTTC
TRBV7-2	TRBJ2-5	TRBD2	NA	CASSLATSGGETQYF	TGTGCCAGCAGCTTAGCGACTAGCGGGGGAGAGACCCAGTACTTC
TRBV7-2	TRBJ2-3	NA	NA	CASSLGGPTDTQYF	TGTGCCAGCAGCTTAGGGGGGCCCACAGATACGCAGTATTTT
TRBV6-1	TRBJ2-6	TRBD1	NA	CASSDPTGGTAGANVLTF	TGTGCCAGCAGTGATCCGACAGGGGGTACTGCTGGGGCCAACGTCCTGACTTTC
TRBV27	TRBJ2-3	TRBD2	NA	CASTRSGLPSSTDTQYF	TGTGCCAGCACTAGATCGGGACTACCCTCGAGCACAGATACGCAGTATTTT
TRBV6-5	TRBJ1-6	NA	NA	CASSSWGSPLHF	TGTGCCAGCAGTTCTTGGGGCTCACCCCTCCACTTT
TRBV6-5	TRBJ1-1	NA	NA	CASRNGGSITEAFF	TGTGCCAGCAGGAACGGAGGGTCGATTACTGAAGCTTTCTTT
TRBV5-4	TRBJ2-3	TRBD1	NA	CASSKDRGKDTQYF	TGTGCCAGCAGCAAGGACAGGGGGAAGGATACGCAGTATTTT
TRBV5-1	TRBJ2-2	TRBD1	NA	CASSSQGAGELFF	TGCGCCAGCAGCTCGCAGGGGGCCGGGGAGCTGTTTTTT
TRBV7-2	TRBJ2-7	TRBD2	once	CASSWETSGSKYF	TGTGCCAGCAGCTGGGAGACTAGCGGATCGAAGTACTTC